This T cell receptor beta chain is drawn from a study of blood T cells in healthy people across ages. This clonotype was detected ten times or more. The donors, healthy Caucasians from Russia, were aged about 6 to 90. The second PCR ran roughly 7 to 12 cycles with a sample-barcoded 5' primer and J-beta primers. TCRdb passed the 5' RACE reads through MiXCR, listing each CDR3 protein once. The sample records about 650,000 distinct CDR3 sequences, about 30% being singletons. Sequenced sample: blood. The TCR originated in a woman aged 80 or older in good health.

CDR3 loop: CASSLRGRQGAHSYEQYF. CDR3 coding DNA: TGTGCCAGCAGTTTGAGGGGGAGACAGGGGGCTCACTCCTACGAGCAGTACTTC. V gene TRBV27 combines with J gene TRBJ2-7, with 10 bases that match TRBD1. V lost 3 bases, J lost 0 bases, and 11 bases stayed unmatched. The length of the CDR3 is 18 residues. The germline CDR1 and CDR2 sequences are MNHEY and SMNVEV (reference sequence).